These 11 T cell receptor beta chains share one sample of origin, sequenced in a study of blood T cell repertoires in COVID-19 (dated by TCRdb to the early 2020s). Library preparation used the immunoSEQ multiplex PCR assay. TCRdb's version of the immuneACCESS table is confined to in-frame rearrangements and falls short of the full clone set. An unresolved V gene accounts for under half of the shortfall where checked; the remainder is of unknown origin. The sample table shows roughly 70,000 clones, and 65% to 90% are seen once. Roughly 3.2% of the sample comes from the top ten. The sequenced sample consisted of peripheral blood. These receptors were obtained from a man aged 50-60 years with active COVID-19.

The chain joins TRBV5-4 to TRBJ2-1, with 10 positions matching TRBD1. The CDR3 has 15 amino acids. The V and J ends lost 4 bases and 8 bases, in that order; junction bases with no gene match: 9. Germline V gives CDR1 SGHNT, CDR2 YYREEE (reference sequence). CDR3 sequence (DNA): TGTGCCAGCAGCGCCCGGGACAGGGGCAACGATGAGCAGTTCTTC. This encodes CASSARDRGNDEQFF.

The chain links TRBV18 to TRBJ2-1; 12 bases are a match to TRBD1. CDR3 length: 15 residues. Germline trimming cut 3 bases from V and 10 bases from J; bases unmatched to any gene: 7. CDR1 is KGHSH and CDR2 is LQKENI in the germline V gene. CDR3 bases: TGTGCCAGCTCACCCCGGGACAGGGGGCCTGGGGAGCAGTTCTTC. As protein: CASSPRDRGPGEQFF. The full variable domain, rest sourced from reference TRBV18 and TRBJ2-1, is NAGVMQNPRHLVRRRGQEARLRCSPMKGHSHVYWYRQLPEEGLKFMVYLQKENIIDESGMPKERFSAEFPKEGPSILRIQQVVRGDSAAYFCASSPRDRGPGEQFFGPGTRLTVL.

The sample holds one count of this clone. The chain joins TRBV11-1 to TRBJ2-2, with 8 bases lining up with TRBD2. CDR3 length: 15 residues. V lost 3 bases and J lost 6; bases outside the gene matches: 6. Germline CDR1 SGHAT, CDR2 FQDESV (reference sequence). As DNA, the CDR3 is TGTGCCAGCAGCTTCGGACGGGGGGGTCCCGGGGAGCTGTTTTTT. Translation gives CASSFGRGGPGELFF.

The chain has TRBV9 and TRBJ1-5; a possible D gene is TRBD1 (6 bases). Looked up from germline, CDR1 is SGDLS and CDR2 is YYNGEE. Trimming shortened V by 2 bases and J by 4 bases, and 16 bases separated the two germline ends. The CDR3 consists of 16 residues. This CDR3 is CASSVSDSAGNQPQHF. The DNA of the CDR3 is TGTGCCAGCAGCGTGTCGGACAGTGCAGGGAATCAGCCCCAGCATTTT. The full variable domain, rest sourced from reference TRBV9 and TRBJ1-5, is DSGVTQTPKHLITATGQRVTLRCSPRSGDLSVYWYQQSLDQGLQFLIQYYNGEERAKGNILERFSAQQFPDLHSELNLSSLELGDSALYFCASSVSDSAGNQPQHFGDGTRLSIL.

This chain joins TRBV2 and TRBJ1-2, with TRBD1 matching 7 bases. The V gene's germline CDR1 is SNHLY and CDR2 FYNNEI. The J segment lost 1 base and the V segment lost 6 bases, leaving 2 bases of the junction unmatched. The CDR3 runs to 13 residues. The CDR3 nucleotides are TGTGCCAGCAGAACAGGGGATAACTATGGCTACACCTTC. Translation gives CASRTGDNYGYTF. Using reference TRBV2 and TRBJ1-2 for the parts outside the CDR3, the full variable domain is EPEVTQTPSHQVTQMGQEVILRCVPISNHLYFYWYRQILGQKVEFLVSFYNNEISEKSEIFDDQFSVERPDGSNFTLKIRSTKLEDSAMYFCASRTGDNYGYTFGSGTRLTVV.

The genes are TRBV7-2 and TRBJ1-4; a weak D match, TRBD1 (5 bases). Trimming took off 0 bases at V and 0 bases at J, with 8 bases between the two ends. Germline values: CDR1 SGHTA, CDR2 FQGNSA. CDR3 length: 16 residues. In DNA, the CDR3 is TGTGCCAGCAGCTTAGCAGCGGGGGCAACTAATGAAAAACTGTTTTTT. It translates to CASSLAAGATNEKLFF.

V usage is TRBV7-2 and J usage is TRBJ2-5; TRBD2 matches at 13 bases. Germline V gene data show CDR1 as SGHTA and CDR2 as FQGNSA. This CDR3 comprises 16 residues. V trimming: 4 bases; J trimming: 4 bases; junction bases outside the gene matches: 6. CDR3 residues: CASSSGLAGEGETQYF. The CDR3 DNA sequence: TGTGCCAGCAGCTCCGGACTAGCGGGAGAAGGAGAGACCCAGTACTTC. The complete variable domain, with remaining parts taken from reference TRBV7-2 and TRBJ2-5, reads GAGVSQSPSNKVTEKGKDVELRCDPISGHTALYWYRQSLGQGLEFLIYFQGNSAPDKSGLPSDRFSAERTGGSVSTLTIQRTQQEDSAVYLCASSSGLAGEGETQYFGPGTRLLVL.

V gene TRBV19 combines with J gene TRBJ1-1; 8 nucleotides line up with TRBD1. This CDR3 contains 14 residues. CDR1 and CDR2 from the germline V gene are LNHDA and SQIVND (reference sequence). The V segment lost 6 bases and the J segment 5 bases; nucleotides outside the gene matches: 8. Here the CDR3 DNA reads TGTGCCAGTAGACCCGGACAGGGATTAACTGAAGCTTTCTTT. Its protein is CASRPGQGLTEAFF.

This chain links TRBV30 with TRBJ1-3; no clear D gene. The CDR3 has 14 amino acids. CDR1 is GTSNPN, CDR2 SVGIG, per germline (reference sequence). V lost 0 bases and J lost 0, with 6 bases in between. CDR3 coding DNA: TGTGCCTGGAGTGTTGCGCTCTCTGGAAACACCATATATTTT. This gives the protein CAWSVALSGNTIYF.

This clone was seen more than once but under ten times. The genes are TRBV4-1 and TRBJ2-7; no definite D call. Between the trimmed V and J ends, which lost 0 bases and 4 bases, there was a span of 10 bases. The CDR3 has 14 residues. Germline CDR1 is MGHRA and CDR2 is YSYEKL. CDR3 loop: CASSQDITAYEQYF. The DNA for the CDR3 is TGCGCCAGCAGCCAAGATATAACAGCATACGAGCAGTACTTC.

In this sample, this clone turned up once. V is TRBV9 and J is TRBJ2-3; a weak D match, TRBD1 (6 bases). Trimming cost V 0 bases and J 4 bases, with 12 bases left between them. Per the germline V gene, CDR1 is SGDLS and CDR2 is YYNGEE. The CDR3 is made up of 15 amino acids. CDR3 region: CASSVGQGWADTQYF. As DNA, the CDR3 is TGTGCCAGCAGCGTAGGCCAGGGGTGGGCAGATACGCAGTATTTT.